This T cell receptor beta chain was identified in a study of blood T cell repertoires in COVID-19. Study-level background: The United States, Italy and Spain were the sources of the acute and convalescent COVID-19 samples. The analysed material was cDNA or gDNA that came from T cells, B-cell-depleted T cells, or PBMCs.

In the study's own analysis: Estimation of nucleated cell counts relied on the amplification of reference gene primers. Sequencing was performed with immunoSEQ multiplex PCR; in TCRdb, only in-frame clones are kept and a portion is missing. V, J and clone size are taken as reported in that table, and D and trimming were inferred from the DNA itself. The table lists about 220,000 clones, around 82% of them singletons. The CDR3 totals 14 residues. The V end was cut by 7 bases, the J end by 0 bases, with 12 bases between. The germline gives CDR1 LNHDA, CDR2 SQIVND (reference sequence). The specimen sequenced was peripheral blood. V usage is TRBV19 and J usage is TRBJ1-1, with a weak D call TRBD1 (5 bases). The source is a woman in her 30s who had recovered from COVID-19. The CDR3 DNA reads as TGTGCCAGTAAGGGGAAGAGTCTGAACACTGAAGCTTTCTTT. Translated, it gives CASKGKSLNTEAFF. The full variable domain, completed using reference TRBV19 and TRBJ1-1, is DGGITQSPKYLFRKEGQNVTLSCEQNLNHDAMYWYRQDPGQGLRLIYYSQIVNDFQKGDIAEGYSVSREKKESFPLTVTSAQKNPTAFYLCASKGKSLNTEAFFGQGTRLTVV.